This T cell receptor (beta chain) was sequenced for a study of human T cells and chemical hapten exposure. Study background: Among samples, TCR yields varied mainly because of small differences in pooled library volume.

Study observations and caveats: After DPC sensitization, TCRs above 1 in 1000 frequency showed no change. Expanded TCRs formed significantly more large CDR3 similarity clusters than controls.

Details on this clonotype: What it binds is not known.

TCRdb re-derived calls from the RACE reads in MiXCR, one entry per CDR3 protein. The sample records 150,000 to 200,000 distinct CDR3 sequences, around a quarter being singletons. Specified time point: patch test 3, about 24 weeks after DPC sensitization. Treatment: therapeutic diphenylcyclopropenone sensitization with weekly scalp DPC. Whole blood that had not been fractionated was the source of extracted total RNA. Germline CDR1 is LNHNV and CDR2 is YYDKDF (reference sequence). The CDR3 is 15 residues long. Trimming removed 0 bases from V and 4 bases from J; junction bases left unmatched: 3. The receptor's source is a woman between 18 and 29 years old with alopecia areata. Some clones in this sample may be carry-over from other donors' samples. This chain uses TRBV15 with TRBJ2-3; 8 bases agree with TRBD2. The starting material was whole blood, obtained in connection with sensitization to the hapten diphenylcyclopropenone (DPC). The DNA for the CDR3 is TGTGCCACCAGCAGAGACCTAGCGGGTCCAGATACGCAGTATTTT. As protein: CATSRDLAGPDTQYF.